The sequence of this T cell receptor beta chain was determined in a study of identical twins. Whole-study results and caveats: Models underpredicted monozygotic twin sharing of out-of-frame TCR alpha. The presence of invariant MAIT and iNKT cells could partly confound analyses of zero-insertion sequences.

About this clonotype: As yet, its antigen is unknown.

TCRdb fed the 5' RACE reads into MiXCR, producing one record per CDR3 protein. The table shows about 240,000 distinct CDR3 sequences, with 6.5% to 9% occurring only once. V lost 6 bases and J lost 2; bases outside the gene matches: 7. Germline lookup yields CDR1 MDHEN and CDR2 SYDVKM. The CDR3 has 15 residues. These sequences were also reported in another study, on yellow fever vaccine responses in identical twins.

The specimen was CD8+ T cells sorted from blood. The receptor was isolated from a woman under 30 in good health. The V and J genes are TRBV28 and TRBJ1-2; 9 nucleotides match TRBD1. The CDR3 loop reads CASRGNDRGNYGYTF. The DNA of the CDR3 is TGTGCCAGCAGAGGGAACGACAGGGGGAACTATGGCTACACCTTC.